Here is one TCR beta chain with its context. This entry belongs to a study of identifying expanded T cells in peripheral blood. Sequenced by immunoSEQ multiplex PCR; TCRdb stores in-frame clones only, minus some. There are 90,000 or so clones in the sample; roughly 91% occur only once, and around 17% lies in the top ten. The CDR3 is made up of 14 amino acids. V lost 7 bases, J lost 3 bases, and 15 bases lay in between. Germline V gene data show CDR1 as MGHDK and CDR2 as SYGVNS. This chain links TRBV25-1 with TRBJ1-2; perhaps TRBD1 as D (5 bases). The sequenced sample was blood. This clonotype was obtained from a person between 18 and 69 years old in good health. The DNA of the CDR3 is TGTGCCAGCATCCCGGCGGGGGGAGACTATGGCTACACCTTC. Amino acids: CASIPAGGDYGYTF.